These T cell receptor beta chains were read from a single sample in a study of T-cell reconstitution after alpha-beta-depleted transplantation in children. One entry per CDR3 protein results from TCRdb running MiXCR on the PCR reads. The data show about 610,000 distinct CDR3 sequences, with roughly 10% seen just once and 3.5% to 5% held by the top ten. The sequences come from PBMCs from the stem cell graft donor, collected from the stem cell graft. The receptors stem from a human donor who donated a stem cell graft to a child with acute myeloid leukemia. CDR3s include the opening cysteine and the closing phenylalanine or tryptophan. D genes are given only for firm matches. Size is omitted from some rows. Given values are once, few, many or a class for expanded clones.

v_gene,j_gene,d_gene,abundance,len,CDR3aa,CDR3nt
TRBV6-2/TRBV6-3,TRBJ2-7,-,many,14,CASSDVILNYEQYF,TGTGCCAGCAGTGATGTGATTCTTAACTACGAGCAGTACTTC
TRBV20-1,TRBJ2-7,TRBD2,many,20,CSAIIAGGTSGRAELGEQYF,TGCAGTGCTATAATTGCTGGCGGGACTAGCGGGAGGGCCGAACTAGGCGAGCAGTACTTC
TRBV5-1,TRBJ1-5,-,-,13,CASSYERNQPQHF,TGCGCCAGCAGCTACGAACGTAATCAGCCCCAGCATTTT
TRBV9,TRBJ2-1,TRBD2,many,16,CASSPRLAGGVDEQFF,TGTGCCAGCAGCCCCCGACTAGCGGGAGGTGTGGATGAGCAGTTCTTC
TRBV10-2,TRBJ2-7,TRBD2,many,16,CASSESGGSVTYEQYF,TGCGCCAGCAGTGAGTCGGGAGGGTCGGTTACCTACGAGCAGTACTTC
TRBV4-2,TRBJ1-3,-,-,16,CASSQASARGGNTIYF,TGTGCCAGCAGCCAAGCCTCAGCCCGAGGGGGAAACACCATATATTTT
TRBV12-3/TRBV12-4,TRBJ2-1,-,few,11,CASSGLDEQFF,TGTGCCAGCAGTGGGTTAGATGAGCAGTTCTTC
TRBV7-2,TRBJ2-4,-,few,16,CASSLGGSLAKNIQYF,TGTGCCAGCAGCCTGGGCGGATCCCTAGCCAAAAACATTCAGTACTTC
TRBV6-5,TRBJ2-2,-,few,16,CASRPRTASNTGELFF,TGTGCCAGCAGGCCCAGGACAGCCTCGAACACCGGGGAGCTGTTTTTT
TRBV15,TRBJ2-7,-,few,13,CATSTTGGYEQYF,TGTGCCACCAGCACTACCGGAGGCTACGAGCAGTACTTC
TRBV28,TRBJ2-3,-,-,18,CASSPKFPGPMDTDTQYF,TGTGCCAGCAGTCCCAAGTTTCCGGGACCTATGGACACAGATACGCAGTATTTT
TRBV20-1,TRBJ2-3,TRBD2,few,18,CSAPSRAGWGLRTDTQYF,TGCAGTGCCCCGAGCAGAGCGGGGTGGGGTTTGAGGACAGATACGCAGTATTTT
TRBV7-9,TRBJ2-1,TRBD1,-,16,CASSLGLGQIYNEQFF,TGTGCCAGCAGCTTAGGTTTGGGACAGATCTACAATGAGCAGTTCTTC
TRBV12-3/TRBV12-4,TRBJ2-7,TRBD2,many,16,CASNKGAGVTSYEQYF,TGTGCCAGCAATAAAGGGGCGGGAGTTACCTCCTACGAGCAGTACTTC
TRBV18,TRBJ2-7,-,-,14,CASSPGKPLYEQYF,TGTGCCAGCTCACCCGGGAAGCCCCTCTACGAGCAGTACTTC
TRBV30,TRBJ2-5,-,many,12,CAWTPKTETQYF,TGTGCCTGGACTCCCAAGACAGAGACCCAGTACTTC
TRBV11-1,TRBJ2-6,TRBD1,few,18,CASSLAGTGSSGANVLTF,TGTGCCAGCAGCTTAGCCGGGACAGGGAGCTCTGGGGCCAACGTCCTGACTTTC
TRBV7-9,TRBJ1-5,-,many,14,CASSLDRTNQPQHF,TGTGCCAGCAGCTTAGACAGGACGAATCAGCCCCAGCATTTT
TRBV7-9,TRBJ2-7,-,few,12,CASRKDTYEQYF,TGTGCCAGCAGGAAGGACACCTACGAGCAGTACTTC
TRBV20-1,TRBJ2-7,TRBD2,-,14,CSAISASGAYEQYF,TGCAGTGCTATTAGCGCTAGCGGGGCCTACGAGCAGTACTTC
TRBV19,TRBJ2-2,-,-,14,CASSIQEATGELFF,TGTGCCAGTAGTATACAAGAGGCCACCGGGGAGCTGTTTTTT
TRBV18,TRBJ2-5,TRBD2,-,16,CASSPPTSGTGETQYF,TGTGCCAGCTCACCACCGACTAGCGGGACGGGGGAGACCCAGTACTTC
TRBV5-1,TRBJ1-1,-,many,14,CASQPHVTNTEAFF,TGCGCCAGCCAGCCTCATGTAACGAACACTGAAGCTTTCTTT
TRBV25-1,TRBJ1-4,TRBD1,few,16,CASSEGQGRENEKLFF,TGTGCCAGCAGTGAAGGACAGGGCCGGGAGAATGAAAAACTGTTTTTT
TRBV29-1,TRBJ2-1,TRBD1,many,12,CSVAGQGGFLFF,TGCAGCGTTGCCGGACAGGGAGGCTTTCTGTTCTTC
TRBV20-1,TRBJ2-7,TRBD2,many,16,CSARDSGGLFPYEQYF,TGCAGTGCTAGAGATTCGGGAGGACTATTTCCCTACGAGCAGTACTTC
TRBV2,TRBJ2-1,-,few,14,CASSEGRPQGEQFF,TGTGCCAGCAGTGAAGGTCGGCCCCAGGGAGAGCAGTTCTTC
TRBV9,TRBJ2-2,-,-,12,CASTIDTGELFF,TGTGCCAGCACCATAGACACCGGGGAGCTGTTTTTT
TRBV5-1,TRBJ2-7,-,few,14,CASKESPGSYEQYF,TGCGCCAGCAAAGAGTCCCCAGGCTCCTACGAGCAGTACTTC
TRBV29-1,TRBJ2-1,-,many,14,CSVDGRPTYNEQFF,TGCAGCGTTGATGGCAGGCCTACCTACAATGAGCAGTTCTTC
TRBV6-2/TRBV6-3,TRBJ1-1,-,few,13,CASSYNGNTEAFF,TGTGCCAGCAGTTACAACGGGAACACTGAAGCTTTCTTT
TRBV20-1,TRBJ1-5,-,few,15,CSARSGIISNQPQHF,TGCAGTGCTAGGTCAGGGATCATTAGCAATCAGCCCCAGCATTTT
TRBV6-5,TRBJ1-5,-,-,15,CASSYSGGLNQPQHF,TGTGCCAGCAGTTACTCGGGGGGGCTGAATCAGCCCCAGCATTTT
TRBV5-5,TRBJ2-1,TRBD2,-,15,CASSFVGLDAGEQFF,TGTGCCAGCAGCTTTGTGGGACTAGATGCTGGAGAGCAGTTCTTC
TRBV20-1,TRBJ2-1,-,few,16,CSARAERQNRGNEQFF,TGCAGTGCTCGGGCCGAGCGACAGAATAGAGGCAATGAGCAGTTCTTC
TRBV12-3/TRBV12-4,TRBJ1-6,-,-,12,CASSLGESPLHF,TGTGCCAGCAGTTTGGGTGAATCACCCCTCCACTTT
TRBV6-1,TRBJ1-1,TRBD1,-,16,CASSERYKGAVTEAFF,TGTGCCAGCAGTGAGAGGTACAAGGGGGCGGTCACTGAAGCTTTCTTT